Below, 10 T cell receptor beta chains from the same sample are listed, as sequenced in a study of blood T cell repertoires in COVID-19. TCRdb keeps only in-frame clones here, not all; method: immunoSEQ multiplex PCR. This sample yields approximately 300,000 clones, of which 80% to 90% are seen a single time; less than 6% belongs to the top ten. The sample comprised PBMCs or T cells enriched from blood (not recorded which). The source of these receptors is a woman in her 30s who had recovered from COVID-19.

This clone appeared a single time. CDR3 amino acids: CASSYDSGTGGQNEQFF. CDR3 coding DNA: TGCGCCAGCAGCTACGATTCCGGGACAGGGGGCCAAAATGAGCAGTTCTTC. The rearrangement joins TRBV5-1 to TRBJ2-1, with 12 bases that match TRBD1. Germline values: CDR1 SGHRS, CDR2 YFSETQ. The CDR3 length is 17 residues. V was clipped by 3 bases and J by 7 bases; unmatched bases: 11.

The chain recombines TRBV3-1 (or the pseudogene TRBV3-2) with TRBJ2-2; 7 positions match TRBD1. V gave up 4 bases and J gave up 1 base; unmatched junction bases: 3. Germline assignment: CDR1 LGHDT and CDR2 YNNKEL (reference sequence). The CDR3 sequence is 15 residues long. DNA of the CDR3: TGTGCCAGCAGCCCTCGGGACAGGAACACCGGGGAGCTGTTTTTT. This translates into CASSPRDRNTGELFF.

The rearrangement joins TRBV3-1 (or the pseudogene TRBV3-2) to TRBJ1-5, with D unresolved. V was shortened by 0 bases and J by 6 bases, with 6 bases between the two germline ends. Germline loops: CDR1 LGHDT, CDR2 YNNKEL (reference sequence). The CDR3 contains 13 residues. The CDR3, as DNA: TGTGCCAGCAGCCAAGATATAATTCAGCCCCAGCATTTT. The encoded protein is CASSQDIIQPQHF.

CDR3 nucleotides: TGTGCCAGCAGCTCATCAACCCGAGGAAGCAATCAGCCCCAGCATTTT. The encoded protein is CASSSSTRGSNQPQHF. The chain is built from TRBV28 and TRBJ1-5; D call uncertain. This CDR3 contains 16 residues. Trimming stripped 6 bases from V and 1 base from J, with 16 bases between. In germline, CDR1 is MDHEN, CDR2 SYDVKM.

The rearrangement joins TRBV4-1 to TRBJ1-4; D is perhaps TRBD1 (5 bases). Trimming took off 4 bases at V and 2 bases at J, with 20 bases between the two ends. CDR1 and CDR2 (germline): MGHRA, YSYEKL. The CDR3 loop spans 18 amino acids. The CDR3 is CASSLQAKGFGTNEKLFF. CDR3 coding DNA: TGCGCCAGCAGCCTCCAAGCGAAGGGGTTTGGGACTAATGAAAAACTGTTTTTT.

This clone was seen only once. The rearrangement joins TRBV9 to TRBJ1-2; 12 bases map to TRBD1. The CDR3 contains 16 residues. Unmatched junction bases numbered 7, after V lost 3 bases and J lost 4 bases. CDR1 is SGDLS, CDR2 YYNGEE, per germline. CDR3 loop: CASSGWGQGAGYGYTF. CDR3 coding DNA: TGTGCCAGCAGCGGGTGGGGACAGGGGGCAGGCTATGGCTACACCTTC.

This clone was picked up one time. The chain recombines TRBV5-4 with TRBJ1-4; possibly TRBD1 for D (5 bases). This CDR3 is built from 13 residues. Trimming removed 5 bases from V and 8 bases from J, with 13 bases in between. Per the germline V gene, CDR1 is SGHNT and CDR2 is YYREEE (reference sequence). The CDR3 here is CASSVQGSEKLFF. CDR3 in DNA: TGTGCCAGCAGTGTTCAGGGTAGCGAAAAACTGTTTTTT.

The chain uses TRBV3-1 (or the pseudogene TRBV3-2) and TRBJ2-7; 7 nucleotides align to TRBD2. This CDR3 has 15 residues. Germline values: CDR1 LGHDT, CDR2 YNNKEL (reference sequence). The junction had 5 bases not matched to a gene; V was cut back by 0 bases and J by 3 bases. The CDR3 sequence is CASSQDAGGGYEQYF. Here the CDR3 DNA reads TGTGCCAGCAGCCAAGATGCTGGGGGGGGCTACGAGCAGTACTTC.

The V and J genes are TRBV30 and TRBJ1-6; no definite D call. The CDR3 is made up of 17 amino acids. The V gene's germline CDR1 is GTSNPN and CDR2 SVGIG (reference sequence). Between the trimmed V and J ends, which lost 1 base and 1 base, there was a span of 14 bases. CDR3 in amino acids: CAWSDSREISYNSPLHF. The CDR3 DNA reads as TGTGCCTGGAGTGATTCGCGGGAAATTTCCTATAATTCACCCCTCCACTTT.

This clone appeared once. The chain carries TRBV28 and TRBJ2-7, with D hard to call. The CDR3 consists of 14 residues. The germline V gene has CDR1 MDHEN and CDR2 SYDVKM. V was cut by 6 bases and J by 0 bases, with 12 bases left in between. CDR3 nucleotides: TGTGCCAGCAGCCTGCGCGGCATCTCCTACGAGCAGTACTTC. Translated, it gives CASSLRGISYEQYF. Full variable domain (rest looked up from reference TRBV28 and TRBJ2-7): DVKVTQSSRYLVKRTGEKVFLECVQDMDHENMFWYRQDPGLGLRLIYFSYDVKMKEKGDIPEGYSVSREKKERFSLILESASTNQTSMYLCASSLRGISYEQYFGPGTRLTVT.